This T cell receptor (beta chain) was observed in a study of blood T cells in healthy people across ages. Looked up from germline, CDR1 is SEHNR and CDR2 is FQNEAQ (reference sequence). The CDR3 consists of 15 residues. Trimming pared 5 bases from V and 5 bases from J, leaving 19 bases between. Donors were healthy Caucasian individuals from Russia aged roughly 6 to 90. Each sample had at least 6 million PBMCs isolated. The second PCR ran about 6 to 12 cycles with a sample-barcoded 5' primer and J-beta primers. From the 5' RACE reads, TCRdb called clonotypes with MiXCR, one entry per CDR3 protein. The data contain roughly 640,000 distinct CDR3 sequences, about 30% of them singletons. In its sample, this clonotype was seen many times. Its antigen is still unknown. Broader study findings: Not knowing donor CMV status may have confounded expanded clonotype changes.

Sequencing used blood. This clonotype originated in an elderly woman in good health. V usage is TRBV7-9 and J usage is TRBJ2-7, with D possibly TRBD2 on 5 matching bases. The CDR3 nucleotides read TGTGCCAGCAGCGCTGGAGGAAGGGCGTCCAACGAGCAGTACTTC. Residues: CASSAGGRASNEQYF. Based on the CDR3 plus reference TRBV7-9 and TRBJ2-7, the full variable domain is DTGVSQNPRHKITKRGQNVTFRCDPISEHNRLYWYRQTLGQGPEFLTYFQNEAQLEKSRLLSDRFSAERPKGSFSTLEIQRTEQGDSAMYLCASSAGGRASNEQYFGPGTRLTVT.